The 4 T cell receptor beta chains listed next were all sequenced from one sample in a study of T cells after somatic rescue of genetic block. TCRdb's copy holds only in-frame clones and misses some; the assay was immunoSEQ multiplex PCR. Of roughly 51,000 clones listed, approximately 96% are singletons. The sequenced material came from peripheral blood mononuclear cells (PBMCs). Receptor source: a child younger than two.

The chain combines TRBV9 with TRBJ2-1; TRBD2 agrees at 9 bases. Germline CDR1 is SGDLS and CDR2 is YYNGEE. The CDR3 covers 15 residues. Trimming removed 0 bases from V and 8 bases from J; junction bases left unmatched: 6. In DNA, the CDR3 is TGTGCCAGCAGCGTAGTGGGTAGCGGGAGCCATGAGCAGTTCTTC. Protein sequence: CASSVVGSGSHEQFF. The complete variable domain, with remaining parts taken from reference TRBV9 and TRBJ2-1, reads DSGVTQTPKHLITATGQRVTLRCSPRSGDLSVYWYQQSLDQGLQFLIQYYNGEERAKGNILERFSAQQFPDLHSELNLSSLELGDSALYFCASSVVGSGSHEQFFGPGTRLTVL.

The chain links TRBV30 to TRBJ1-2, with D maybe TRBD1 (5 bases). This CDR3 has 12 residues. The ends were cut back, 3 bases at V and 5 bases at J, with 10 bases in the middle. CDR1 and CDR2 (germline): GTSNPN, SVGIG (reference sequence). The CDR3 sequence is CAWSSGVYGYTF. DNA for the CDR3: TGTGCCTGGAGCTCGGGGGTATATGGCTACACCTTC.

This chain connects TRBV6-5 to TRBJ2-3; D gene ambiguous. Trimming took 6 bases from V and 4 from J, leaving 8 bases between them. CDR1 and CDR2 from the germline V gene are MNHEY and SVGAGI. The CDR3 consists of 12 residues. The chain's CDR3 is CASSSSADTQYF. The CDR3 nucleotides read TGTGCCAGCAGCTCTTCCGCAGATACGCAGTATTTT.

The sample holds a few counts of this clone. CDR3 bases: TGTGCCAGCAGTTACTCAGGGCATCAGCCCCAGCATTTT. This gives the protein CASSYSGHQPQHF. The gene calls are TRBV6-5 and TRBJ1-5; D unclear. The V end lost 0 bases, the J end lost 5 bases, and 5 bases lay between the germline ends. Germline V gene lookup returns CDR1 MNHEY and CDR2 SVGAGI. There are 13 residues in the CDR3.